The sequence of this T cell receptor beta chain was determined in a study of control samples from healthy donors and cancer patients. TCRdb's table, derived via immunoSEQ multiplex PCR, lists solely in-frame clones and lacks some. The table shows more than 100,000 clones, with roughly 91% occurring only once. The V and J ends lost 0 bases and 8 bases, in that order; junction bases with no gene match: 15. The CDR3 has 18 amino acids. Germline V gene lookup returns CDR1 MGHRA and CDR2 YSYEKL. Sequenced material: PBMCs. This receptor was identified in a man aged 55-75 years with lung cancer. The chain is built from TRBV4-1 and TRBJ2-1; 8 nucleotides match TRBD2. CDR3 protein: CASSQEGGLGLAPDEQFF. CDR3 in DNA: TGCGCCAGCAGCCAAGAGGGTGGGCTAGGACTAGCTCCTGATGAGCAGTTCTTC.